This T cell receptor beta chain is drawn from a study of shared clonotypes between healthy human individuals. Study outcomes and limitations: Generally, estimated richness proved larger in naive subsets than it did in memory subsets.

Profiling relied on immunoSEQ multiplex PCR, and the TCRdb table lists in-frame clones only, not all of them. The data show about 2 million clones, 95% seen once. The ends were cut back, 0 bases at V and 7 bases at J, with 10 bases in the middle. This CDR3 has 15 residues. CDR1 MNHEY and CDR2 SVGAGI come from the germline V gene. As regards this clone: The antigen is not known.

This clonotype was sampled from a man between 18 and 35 years old in good health. Sequenced sample: naive CD4+ T cells sorted from blood. Subset in this sample: CD45RA+ positively selected. The chain has TRBV6-5 and TRBJ1-6; TRBD1 is a possible D gene (6 bases). The CDR3 region is CASSYSKDRNSPLHF. The CDR3 DNA reads as TGTGCCAGCAGTTACTCGAAGGACAGAAATTCACCCCTCCACTTT.